The sequence of this T cell receptor beta chain was determined in a study of T cell repertoires in cytomegalovirus infection. A remark on this clonotype: Its cognate antigen is unknown.

TCRdb re-called the reads with MiXCR, one entry per CDR3 protein. The sample yields around 500,000 distinct CDR3 sequences, roughly 42% seen once. The specimen was cultured PBMCs, collected from culture after CMV antigen stimulation. This receptor was obtained from a human donor in good health (CMV status not recorded). Some clones in this sample may be carry-over from other donors' samples.

CDR3 loop: CASRRWTSADTQYF. DNA for the CDR3: TGTGCCAGCAGGAGATGGACCTCGGCAGATACGCAGTATTTT. This chain connects TRBV27 to TRBJ2-3; D uncertain. V was pared by 6 bases and J by 4 bases, with 14 bases between. CDR1 is MNHEY and CDR2 is SMNVEV in the germline V gene (reference sequence). This CDR3 spans 14 amino acids.